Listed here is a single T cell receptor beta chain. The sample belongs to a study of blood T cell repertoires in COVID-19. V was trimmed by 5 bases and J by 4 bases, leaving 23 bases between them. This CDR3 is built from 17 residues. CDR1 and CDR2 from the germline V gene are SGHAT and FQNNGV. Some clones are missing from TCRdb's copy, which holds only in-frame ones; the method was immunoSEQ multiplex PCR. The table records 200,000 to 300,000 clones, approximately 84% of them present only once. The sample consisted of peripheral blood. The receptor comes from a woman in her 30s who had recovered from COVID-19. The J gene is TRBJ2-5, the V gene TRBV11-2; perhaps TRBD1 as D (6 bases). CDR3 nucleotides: TGTGCCAGCAGCGAAACTATAACAGGGCCATATGCAGAGACCCAGTACTTC. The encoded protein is CASSETITGPYAETQYF. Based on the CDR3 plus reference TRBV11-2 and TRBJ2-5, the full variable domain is EAGVAQSPRYKIIEKRQSVAFWCNPISGHATLYWYQQILGQGPKLLIQFQNNGVVDDSQLPKDRFSAERLKGVDSTLKIQPAKLEDSAVYLCASSETITGPYAETQYFGPGTRLLVL.